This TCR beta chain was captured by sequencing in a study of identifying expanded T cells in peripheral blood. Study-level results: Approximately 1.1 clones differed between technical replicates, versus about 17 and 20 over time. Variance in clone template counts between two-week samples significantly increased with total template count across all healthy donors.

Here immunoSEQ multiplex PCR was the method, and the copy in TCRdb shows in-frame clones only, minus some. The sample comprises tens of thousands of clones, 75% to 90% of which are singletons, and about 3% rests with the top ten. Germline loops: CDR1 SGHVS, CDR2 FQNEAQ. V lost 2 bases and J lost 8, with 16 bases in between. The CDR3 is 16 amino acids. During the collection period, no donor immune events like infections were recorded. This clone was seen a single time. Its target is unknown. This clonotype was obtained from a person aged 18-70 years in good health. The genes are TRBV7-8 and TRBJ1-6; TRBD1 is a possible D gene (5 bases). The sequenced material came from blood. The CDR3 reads CASSLINWQGDSPLHF. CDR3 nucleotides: TGTGCCAGCAGCTTAATTAATTGGCAGGGAGATTCACCCCTCCACTTT.